These 29 T cell receptor beta chains came from one sample sequenced in a study of blood T cells in healthy people across ages. Combining a sample-barcoded 5' primer with a J-beta primer mix, a second PCR ran for roughly 7 to 12 cycles. Each CDR3 protein gets one entry after TCRdb re-called the 5' RACE reads with MiXCR. The table records 1.5 million to 2 million distinct CDR3 sequences, approximately 32% of them present only once. Sequenced input: blood. The origin of the receptors is a woman aged 25-40 years in good health.

The V gene is TRBV11-1, the J gene TRBJ2-5; no definite D call. Trimming removed 3 bases at V and 6 bases at J, with 8 bases between. The CDR3 runs 12 residues. Germline lookup yields CDR1 SGHAT and CDR2 FQDESV (reference sequence). As DNA, the CDR3 is TGTGCCAGCAGCTTGGAACAAAAGACCCAGTACTTC. This codes for CASSLEQKTQYF.

V gene TRBV27 combines with J gene TRBJ2-3; D gene unclear. V shed 7 bases and J shed 2 bases, with 7 bases lying between them. The CDR3 spans 12 residues. Germline loops: CDR1 MNHEY, CDR2 SMNVEV (reference sequence). CDR3 nucleotides: TGTGCCAGCAAGTCCTACACAGATACGCAGTATTTT. Residues: CASKSYTDTQYF.

Only a few counts were recorded for this clonotype. This chain uses TRBV6-1 with TRBJ2-4; TRBD2 agrees at 10 bases. The CDR3 extends over 15 amino acids. V lost 8 bases, J lost 2 bases, and 6 bases stayed unmatched. Germline loops: CDR1 MNHNS, CDR2 SASEGT. The CDR3 reads CASLKREGTKNIQYF. In DNA form, the CDR3 reads TGTGCCAGCTTAAAGCGGGAGGGGACCAAAAACATTCAGTACTTC.

The chain couples TRBV6-2 or TRBV6-3 to TRBJ1-5; 11 bases map to TRBD1. Trimming at V came to 2 bases and at J to 0 bases, leaving 6 bases not matched to a gene. Germline CDR1 MNHEY, CDR2 SVGEGT. This CDR3 is 18 amino acids long. The DNA of the CDR3 is TGTGCCAGCAGTTACCGGGACAGGGGGGTATATAGCAATCAGCCCCAGCATTTT. Its protein is CASSYRDRGVYSNQPQHF.

This clonotype was detected only once. The V call is TRBV9, the J call TRBJ2-5; 9 nucleotides agree with TRBD2. The CDR3 has 16 residues. V shed 0 bases, J shed 2 bases, and the junction held 5 bases outside the gene matches. CDR1 is SGDLS, CDR2 YYNGEE, per germline. The CDR3 protein is CASSVGRLAGQETQYF. CDR3 sequence (DNA): TGTGCCAGCAGCGTAGGTCGCCTAGCGGGGCAAGAGACCCAGTACTTC.

This clonotype was detected a few times. The chain links TRBV14 to TRBJ2-3; D may be TRBD1 or TRBD2 (6 bases each). Trimming shortened V by 1 base and J by 3 bases, and 11 bases separated the two germline ends. Germline loops: CDR1 SGHDN, CDR2 FVKESK. The CDR3 extends over 15 amino acids. DNA for the CDR3: TGTGCCAGCAGCCAAGGGGGGGCGCGGACAGATACGCAGTATTTT. Protein sequence: CASSQGGARTDTQYF. Full variable domain (rest looked up from reference TRBV14 and TRBJ2-3): EAGVTQFPSHSVIEKGQTVTLRCDPISGHDNLYWYRRVMGKEIKFLLHFVKESKQDESGMPNNRFLAERTGGTYSTLKVQPAELEDSGVYFCASSQGGARTDTQYFGPGTRLTVL.

This clonotype was observed at least ten times. The rearrangement links TRBV29-1 to TRBJ2-3; D may be TRBD2 (5 bases). V was shortened by 8 bases and J by 6 bases, with 24 bases between the two germline ends. This CDR3 region has 15 residues. Germline CDR1 is SQVTM and CDR2 is ANQGSEA. The CDR3 DNA reads as TGCAGCTCCGGTGGGGAGCGGCTCCTTTACGATACGCAGTATTTT. The encoded protein is CSSGGERLLYDTQYF.

The chain is built from TRBV6-2 or TRBV6-3 and TRBJ1-1, with D uncertain. There are 14 residues in the CDR3. CDR1 is MNHEY, CDR2 SVGEGT, per germline. Trimming shortened V by 6 bases and J by 4 bases, and 15 bases separated the two germline ends. CDR3 in amino acids: CASSQRGSSTEAFF. The DNA of the CDR3 is TGTGCCAGCAGCCAACGAGGTAGTTCCACTGAAGCTTTCTTT.

The chain combines TRBV6-5 with TRBJ2-3, with 9 bases matching TRBD1. The CDR3 has 16 residues. Germline V gives CDR1 MNHEY, CDR2 SVGAGI. V was clipped by 2 bases and J by 1 base; unmatched bases: 4. The chain's CDR3 is CASSYGTGIGTDTQYF. CDR3 coding DNA: TGTGCCAGCAGTTACGGGACAGGGATCGGCACAGATACGCAGTATTTT.

This clonotype was counted between two and nine times. CDR3 amino acids: CATSREGDFYGYTF. CDR3 nucleotides: TGTGCCACCAGCAGAGAAGGGGATTTCTATGGCTACACCTTC. The chain uses TRBV15 and TRBJ1-2; perhaps TRBD1 as D (5 bases). The CDR3 consists of 14 residues. The V gene lost 0 bases and the J gene lost 4 bases, with 9 bases spanning the gap. Germline V gene lookup returns CDR1 LNHNV and CDR2 YYDKDF (reference sequence).

The table lists this clonotype with a few counts. The chain uses TRBV6-2 or TRBV6-3 and TRBJ2-5; TRBD2 is a possible D gene (6 bases). The V gene's germline CDR1 is MNHEY and CDR2 SVGEGT. The CDR3 is 17 amino acids. Trimming pared 7 bases from V and 1 base from J, leaving 22 bases between. CDR3 sequence (DNA): TGTGCCAGCATGCCCTGGGACTGGCGGGGCACCCAAGAGACCCAGTACTTC. The encoded protein is CASMPWDWRGTQETQYF.

The V call is TRBV7-2, the J call TRBJ1-2; 8 bases match TRBD1. There are 17 residues in the CDR3. Germline V CDR1 and CDR2: SGHTA, FQGNSA. V lost 1 base, J lost 7 bases, and 14 bases stayed unmatched. CDR3 bases: TGTGCCAGCAGCTTAGGTGCAGGGATGGACAGGGCGGGTGGCTACACCTTC. It encodes CASSLGAGMDRAGGYTF.

This clonotype was counted only a few times. J is TRBJ2-5 and V is TRBV20-1; D gene uncertain. The DNA end is more similar to TRBJ2-7, so the J call may be wrong. Germline V gene sequence: CDR1 DFQATT, CDR2 SNEGSKA (reference sequence). The CDR3 has 13 amino acids. The CDR3 here is CSARSPDWYEQYF. CDR3 sequence (DNA): TGCAGTGCTAGGTCCCCGGATTGGTACGAGCAGTACTTC.

Of note for this clonotype: This may come from a read error, since a much larger clone is one base off. V gene TRBV7-9 combines with J gene TRBJ2-7; possible D gene TRBD1, 6 bases. Germline CDR1 reads SEHNR; CDR2 reads FQNEAQ (reference sequence). The V gene lost 5 bases and the J gene lost 2 bases, with 13 bases spanning the gap. This CDR3 has 14 amino acids. CDR3 DNA: TGTGCCAGCAGCACCCGGACAGAGACCTACGAGCAGTACTTC. Protein: CASSTRTETYEQYF.

This clonotype was observed a handful of times. The V call is TRBV5-5, the J call TRBJ2-7; 10 bases align to TRBD1. The V segment lost 7 bases and the J segment 4 bases; nucleotides outside the gene matches: 8. The germline gives CDR1 SGHKS, CDR2 YYEKEE (reference sequence). The CDR3 totals 14 residues. The CDR3 protein is CASSMRTGGYEQYF. The CDR3 DNA reads TGTGCCAGCTCAATGCGGACAGGGGGGTACGAGCAGTACTTC.

This clonotype was picked up many times. The V gene is TRBV5-5, the J gene TRBJ1-4; D not certain. Germline CDR1 and CDR2: SGHKS and YYEKEE (reference sequence). The ends were cut back, 2 bases at V and 4 bases at J, with 9 bases in the middle. The CDR3 loop spans 14 amino acids. The CDR3 nucleotides are TGTGCCAGCAGCTTAGGGCAGGATAATGAAAAACTGTTTTTT. Translated, it gives CASSLGQDNEKLFF.

Only a few counts were recorded for this clonotype. V usage is TRBV28 and J usage is TRBJ1-1, with D possibly being TRBD1 (5 bases). Germline CDR1 and CDR2: MDHEN and SYDVKM. V lost 8 bases, J lost 3 bases, and 16 bases lay in between. The CDR3 extends over 14 amino acids. The CDR3 is CASRDGGRDTEAFF. CDR3 coding DNA: TGTGCCAGCCGGGACGGGGGGAGGGACACTGAAGCTTTCTTT.

The genes are TRBV27 and TRBJ1-1; D is unresolved. Trimming cost V 4 bases and J 6 bases, with 6 bases left between them. The CDR3 extends over 11 amino acids. CDR1 and CDR2 from the germline V gene are MNHEY and SMNVEV (reference sequence). The CDR3 protein is CASSSAAEAFF. DNA of the CDR3: TGTGCCAGCAGTTCCGCTGCTGAAGCTTTCTTT.

The chain uses TRBV10-3 and TRBJ2-1; the D is unclear. Trimming removed 6 bases at V and 3 bases at J, with 12 bases between. Germline V gives CDR1 ENHRY, CDR2 SYGVKD. The CDR3 is made up of 14 amino acids. For the CDR3, the DNA is TGTGCCATCAGCAAGCGCGGAGACTACAATGAGCAGTTCTTC. It yields the protein CAISKRGDYNEQFF.

This clonotype came up many times. This rearrangement joins TRBV7-2 to TRBJ2-7; 8 bases map to TRBD2. Germline V gives CDR1 SGHTA, CDR2 FQGNSA. The CDR3 runs to 14 residues. V shed 4 bases and J 2 bases; nucleotides not matched to a gene: 4. As DNA, the CDR3 is TGTGCCAGCAGCTCCACCGGGGGGGCCTACGAGCAGTACTTC. Protein: CASSSTGGAYEQYF.

V and J are TRBV9 and TRBJ2-5; weak D call: TRBD2 (6 bases). V gave up 4 bases and J gave up 1 base, with 14 bases separating them. The CDR3 spans 15 residues. The germline gives CDR1 SGDLS, CDR2 YYNGEE. The CDR3 nucleotides read TGTGCCAGCAGCCCATACGGGGGTCCCCAAGAGACCCAGTACTTC. Translated, it gives CASSPYGGPQETQYF.

With respect to this clonotype: A much larger clone lies one base from this, so it may be a read error. This chain connects TRBV4-1 to TRBJ2-7, with TRBD2 as a possible D gene (5 bases). Per germline, CDR1 MGHRA and CDR2 YSYEKL. CDR3 length: 14 residues. The CDR3 DNA sequence: TGCGCCAGCAGCCAAGAAGAGGGTAGCTACGAGCAGGACTTC. Translation gives CASSQEEGSYEQDF.

The CDR3 region is CASSVEGTARYGYTF. In DNA, the CDR3 is TGTGCCAGCAGCGTAGAAGGGACAGCTAGATATGGCTACACCTTC. This sequence joins TRBV9 and TRBJ1-2; TRBD1 agrees at 7 bases. Germline loops: CDR1 SGDLS, CDR2 YYNGEE. V lost 0 bases and J lost 5; bases outside the gene matches: 7. The CDR3 is made up of 15 amino acids.

The chain uses TRBV7-9 and TRBJ1-5; D not resolved. Trimming took off 1 base at V and 1 base at J, with 11 bases between the two ends. CDR3 size: 16 residues. The germline gives CDR1 SEHNR, CDR2 FQNEAQ (reference sequence). CDR3 bases: TGTGCCAGCAGCTTAGGTCCGGGCGAGAGCAATCAGCCCCAGCATTTT. Translation: CASSLGPGESNQPQHF.

In this sample, this clonotype turned up a few times. The chain recombines TRBV11-2 with TRBJ1-5, with D possibly being TRBD1 (6 bases). Trimming took 5 bases from V and 6 from J, leaving 17 bases between them. The CDR3 has 15 amino acids. The V gene's germline CDR1 is SGHAT and CDR2 FQNNGV. CDR3 loop: CASSPGSRGGQPQHF. The CDR3 DNA reads as TGTGCCAGCAGCCCAGGGTCCAGGGGCGGTCAGCCCCAGCATTTT.

The J gene is TRBJ2-7, the V gene TRBV13, with D possibly being TRBD2 (7 bases). The V end lost 7 bases, the J end lost 2 bases, and 18 bases lay between the germline ends. This CDR3 is built from 15 residues. Germline lookup yields CDR1 PRHDT and CDR2 FYEKMQ (reference sequence). DNA of the CDR3: TGTGCCAGCACCCCCTCGTCGGGGGGCGCCTACGAGCAGTACTTC. Its protein is CASTPSSGGAYEQYF.

This clonotype was seen more than once but under ten times. V gene TRBV29-1 combines with J gene TRBJ2-5, with a possible D match to TRBD2 (5 bases). The germline CDR1 and CDR2 sequences are SQVTM and ANQGSEA. There are 14 residues in the CDR3. V gave up 7 bases and J gave up 1 base, with 16 bases separating them. CDR3 amino acids: CSAPKAELQETQYF. In DNA form, the CDR3 reads TGCAGCGCTCCAAAAGCGGAACTCCAAGAGACCCAGTACTTC.

The chain couples TRBV5-1 to TRBJ1-1; tentative D call: TRBD1 (5 bases). Germline values: CDR1 SGHRS, CDR2 YFSETQ. The CDR3 has 15 residues. The germline V and J ends were trimmed by 4 bases and 0 bases, with 13 bases remaining between them. This chain's CDR3 is CASSMLTDMNTEAFF. The CDR3 nucleotides read TGCGCCAGCAGCATGTTGACAGATATGAACACTGAAGCTTTCTTT.

This sequence joins TRBV27 and TRBJ2-2; 11 positions agree with TRBD1. V lost 4 bases, J lost 13 bases, and 8 bases stayed unmatched. The CDR3 runs 14 residues. CDR1 is MNHEY and CDR2 is SMNVEV in the germline V gene (reference sequence). CDR3: CASSSGQGARRLFF. The DNA for the CDR3 is TGTGCCAGCAGTTCCGGACAGGGGGCCCGTAGGCTGTTTTTT.